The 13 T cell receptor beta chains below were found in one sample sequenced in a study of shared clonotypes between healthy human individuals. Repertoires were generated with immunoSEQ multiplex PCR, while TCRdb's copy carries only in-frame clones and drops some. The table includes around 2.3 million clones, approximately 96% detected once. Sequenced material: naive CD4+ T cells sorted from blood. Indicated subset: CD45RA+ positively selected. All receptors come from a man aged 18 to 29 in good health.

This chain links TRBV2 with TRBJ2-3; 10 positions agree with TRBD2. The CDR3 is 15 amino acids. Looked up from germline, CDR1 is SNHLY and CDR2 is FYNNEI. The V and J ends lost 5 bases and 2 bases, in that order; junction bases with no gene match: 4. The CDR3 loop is CASSITSGTTDTQYF. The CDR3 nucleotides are TGTGCCAGCAGTATAACTAGCGGGACCACAGATACGCAGTATTTT. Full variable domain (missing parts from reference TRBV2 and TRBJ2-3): EPEVTQTPSHQVTQMGQEVILRCVPISNHLYFYWYRQILGQKVEFLVSFYNNEISEKSEIFDDQFSVERPDGSNFTLKIRSTKLEDSAMYFCASSITSGTTDTQYFGPGTRLTVL.

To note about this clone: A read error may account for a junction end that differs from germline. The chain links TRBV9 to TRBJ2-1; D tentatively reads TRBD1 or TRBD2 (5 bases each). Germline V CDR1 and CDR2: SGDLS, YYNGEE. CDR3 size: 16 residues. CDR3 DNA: TGTGTCAGCAGCGTAGAGGTCCGGGACGGCATAGATGAGCAGTTCTTC. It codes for CVSSVEVRDGIDEQFF.

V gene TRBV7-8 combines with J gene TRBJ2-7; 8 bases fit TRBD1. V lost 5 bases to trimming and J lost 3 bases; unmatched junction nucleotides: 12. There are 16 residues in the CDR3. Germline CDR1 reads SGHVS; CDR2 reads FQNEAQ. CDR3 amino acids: CASSPSRDRRHYEQYF. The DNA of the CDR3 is TGTGCCAGCAGCCCAAGCCGGGACAGGCGTCACTACGAGCAGTACTTC.

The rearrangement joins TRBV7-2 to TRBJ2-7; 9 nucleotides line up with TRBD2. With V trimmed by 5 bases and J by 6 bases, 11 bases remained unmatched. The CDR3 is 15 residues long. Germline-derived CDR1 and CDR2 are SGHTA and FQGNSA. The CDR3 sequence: CASSRAGVAGAEQYF. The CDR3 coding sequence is TGTGCCAGCAGCCGCGCAGGTGTAGCGGGAGCCGAGCAGTACTTC.

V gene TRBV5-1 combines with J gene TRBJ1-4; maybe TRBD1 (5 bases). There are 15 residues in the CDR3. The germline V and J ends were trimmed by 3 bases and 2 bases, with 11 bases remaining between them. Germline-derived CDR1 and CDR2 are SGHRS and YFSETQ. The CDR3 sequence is CASSSQGDTNEKLFF. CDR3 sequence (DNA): TGCGCCAGCAGCTCGCAGGGCGACACTAATGAAAAACTGTTTTTT.

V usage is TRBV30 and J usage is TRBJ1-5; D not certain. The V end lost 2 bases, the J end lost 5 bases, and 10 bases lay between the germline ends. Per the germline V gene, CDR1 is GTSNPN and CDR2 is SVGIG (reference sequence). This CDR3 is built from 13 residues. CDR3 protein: CAWSQGGYQPQHF. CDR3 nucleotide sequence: TGTGCCTGGAGTCAAGGTGGTTATCAGCCCCAGCATTTT.

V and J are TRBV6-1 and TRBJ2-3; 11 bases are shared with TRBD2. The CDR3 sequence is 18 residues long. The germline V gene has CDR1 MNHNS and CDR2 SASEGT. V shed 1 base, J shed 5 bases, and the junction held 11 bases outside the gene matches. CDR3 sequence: CASSEVGSGGAWVDTQYF. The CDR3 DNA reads TGTGCCAGCAGTGAAGTGGGTAGCGGGGGGGCCTGGGTAGATACGCAGTATTTT.

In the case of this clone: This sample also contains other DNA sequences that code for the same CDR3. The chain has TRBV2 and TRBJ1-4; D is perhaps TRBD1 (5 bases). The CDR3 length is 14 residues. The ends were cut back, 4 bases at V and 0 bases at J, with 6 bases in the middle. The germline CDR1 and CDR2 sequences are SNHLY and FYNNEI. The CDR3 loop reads CASSVRATNEKLFF. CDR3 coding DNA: TGTGCCAGCAGTGTCAGGGCAACTAATGAAAAACTGTTTTTT.

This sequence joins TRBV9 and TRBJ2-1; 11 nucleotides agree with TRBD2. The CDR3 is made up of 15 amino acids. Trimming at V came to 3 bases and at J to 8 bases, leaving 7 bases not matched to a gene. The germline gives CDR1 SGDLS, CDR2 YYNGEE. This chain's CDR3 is CASSDSGRAFDEQFF. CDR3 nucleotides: TGTGCCAGCAGCGATAGCGGGAGGGCCTTCGATGAGCAGTTCTTC. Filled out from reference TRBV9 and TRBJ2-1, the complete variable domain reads DSGVTQTPKHLITATGQRVTLRCSPRSGDLSVYWYQQSLDQGLQFLIQYYNGEERAKGNILERFSAQQFPDLHSELNLSSLELGDSALYFCASSDSGRAFDEQFFGPGTRLTVL.

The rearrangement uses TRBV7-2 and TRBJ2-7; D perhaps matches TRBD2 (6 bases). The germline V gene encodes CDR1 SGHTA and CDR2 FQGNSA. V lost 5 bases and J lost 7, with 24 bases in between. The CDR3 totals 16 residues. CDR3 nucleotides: TGTGCCAGCAGCGTATCTACTAGCTTGGGAGCGTGGGAGCAGTACTTC. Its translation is CASSVSTSLGAWEQYF.

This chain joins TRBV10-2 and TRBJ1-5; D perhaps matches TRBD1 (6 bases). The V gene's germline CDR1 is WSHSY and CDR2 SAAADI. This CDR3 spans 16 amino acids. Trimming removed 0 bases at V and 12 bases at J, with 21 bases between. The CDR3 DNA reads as TGCGCCAGCAGTGAGTCGAGGACAGTGAGGACCGGGTACCAGCATTTT. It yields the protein CASSESRTVRTGYQHF.

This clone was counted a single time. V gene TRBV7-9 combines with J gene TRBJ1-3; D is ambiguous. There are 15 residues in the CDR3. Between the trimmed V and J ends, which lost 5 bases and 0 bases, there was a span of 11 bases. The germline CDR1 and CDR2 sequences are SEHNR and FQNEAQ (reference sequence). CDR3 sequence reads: CASSPGPDSGNTIYF. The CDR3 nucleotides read TGTGCCAGCAGCCCCGGTCCTGACTCTGGAAACACCATATATTTT.

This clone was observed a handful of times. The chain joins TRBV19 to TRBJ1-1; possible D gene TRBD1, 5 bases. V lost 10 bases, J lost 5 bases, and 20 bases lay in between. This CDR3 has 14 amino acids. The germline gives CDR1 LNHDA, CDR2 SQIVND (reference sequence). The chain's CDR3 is CATSQQGVRTEAFF. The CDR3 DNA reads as TGTGCCACCTCTCAGCAGGGAGTAAGGACTGAAGCTTTCTTT.